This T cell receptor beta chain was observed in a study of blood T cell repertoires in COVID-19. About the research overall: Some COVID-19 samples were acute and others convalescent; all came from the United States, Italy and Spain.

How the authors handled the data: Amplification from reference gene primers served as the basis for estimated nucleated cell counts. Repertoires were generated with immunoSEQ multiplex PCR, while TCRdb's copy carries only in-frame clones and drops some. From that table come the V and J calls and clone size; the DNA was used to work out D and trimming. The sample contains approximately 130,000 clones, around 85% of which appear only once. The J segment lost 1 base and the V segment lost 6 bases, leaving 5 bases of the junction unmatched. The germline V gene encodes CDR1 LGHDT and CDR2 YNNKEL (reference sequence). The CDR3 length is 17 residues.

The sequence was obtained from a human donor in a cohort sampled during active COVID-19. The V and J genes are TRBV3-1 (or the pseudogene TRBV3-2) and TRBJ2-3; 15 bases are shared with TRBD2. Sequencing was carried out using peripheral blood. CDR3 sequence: CASRGLAGGVRTDTQYF. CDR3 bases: TGTGCCAGCAGGGGACTAGCGGGGGGCGTTCGCACAGATACGCAGTATTTT.